This TCR beta chain was identified during a study of T cells in Graves' hyperthyroidism and ophthalmopathy. Study-wide results and caveats: Among clonotypes expanded in thyroid above 0.001, most were also found in blood.

This clonotype was found a few times. The antigen remains unidentified. Researchers amplified the TCR beta CDR3 regions from RNA transcripts. TCR CDR3 underwent first-round RT-PCR with the HTBI primer set. TCRdb reprocessed the multiplex PCR reads with MiXCR, giving one entry per CDR3 protein. The sample includes 300,000 to 450,000 distinct CDR3 sequences, roughly 15% seen only once; the top ten take around 20%. At least 3 on the Clinical Activity Score was recorded for ophthalmopathy patients, who also had NOSPECS grade at least 4 and duration under 3 months. Uncontrolled infection, other autoimmune disease, pregnancy or lactation excluded patients. Input material: blood. This sequence was found in a woman in her thirties with Graves' ophthalmopathy.

The CDR3 coding sequence is TGTGCCAGCAGTATCCGGGACAGGGGCTACGAGCAGTACTTC. It translates to CASSIRDRGYEQYF. V and J are TRBV5-6 and TRBJ2-7; TRBD1 matches at 10 bases. V was pared by 5 bases and J by 3 bases, with 5 bases of the junction left unmatched. Germline values: CDR1 SGHDT, CDR2 YYEEEE. The CDR3 is 14 amino acids.